This T cell receptor (beta chain) emerged from a study of shared clonotypes between healthy human individuals (TCRdb year 2020). For context, the study as a whole: The cohort comprised a couple of women and a few men aged 18 to 49 years. Between about 0.8 and 8.9 billion PBMCs per donor were obtained by leukapheresis. The study deeply sequenced blood TCR repertoires of about 5 healthy adults to estimate repertoire size and the extent of clonotype sharing between individuals. To increase sequencing depth and limit assay-specific biases, TCR repertoire library preparation and sequencing were carried out by different laboratories using diverse techniques. Overall study results and their limits: Pairwise subsampling indicated that sequencing depth was expected to affect the degree of clonotype sharing among donors. Because the study included only a small number of donors, the genetic and exposure-history diversity represented was limited. Sampling was restricted to blood, and TCR repertoires in tissues likely differ from the TCR repertoires found in blood.

Inclusive of the bounding cysteine and phenylalanine, the CDR3 is 15 residues long. Just the 45-base CDR3 DNA is kept, in frame starting at base 1. V drops 6 bases and J drops 2 bases, leaving 16 bases in between. In the germline V gene (reference sequence), CDR1 corresponds to SEHNR and CDR2 to FQNEAQ. The donors were healthy, HIV-negative adults with no recently reported acute infections or vaccinations. Every donor was a Caucasian adult residing in Nashville, Tennessee, USA. In the unsorted samples, 90 million to 100 million PBMCs were counted, and genomic DNA was extracted using the QIAamp DNA Blood Mini kit. Blood was obtained by leukapheresis, after which PBMCs were separated by Ficoll-Histopaque density gradient centrifugation and cryopreserved in liquid nitrogen vapor phase. Using the deep immunoSEQ assay, TCR CDR3 regions were amplified from genomic DNA by multiplex PCR. Genomic DNA extracted from each cell subset was distributed evenly over all wells of several immunoSEQ 96-well plates, and each plate served as one replicate. For unsorted PBMC, each replicate PCR was loaded with 300 ng genomic DNA, equivalent to tens of thousands of T cell genomes. Ten immunoSEQ deep assay plates were used to sequence the unsorted PBMC genomic DNA. Purified libraries were measured with a Qubit 3.0 fluorometer, size-checked on a Bioanalyzer 2100, and measured again with the KAPA Library Quantification kit. Every immunoSEQ 96-well plate was sequenced on a dedicated single-read 150-cycle Illumina NextSeq 550 flow cell. On the authors' methods: Because the immunoSEQ output held only junctional sequences and lacked quality scores, the filtering could not match the filtering applied to full-length reads. To assign V/J genes and CDR3, sequences were annotated against IMGT germline references using PyIR, a Python wrapper for IgBLAST v1.9. Reads were filtered out if the reads had weak V/J assignments (E-value above 1e-6), no CDR3, stop codons, out-of-frame junctions, or ambiguous translated residues. V3J clonotypes were defined as sequences sharing an identical inferred V gene, J gene, and CDR3 amino acid sequence. To compute the percentage overlap between repertoires, the number of shared unique clonotypes was divided by the size of the smaller repertoire. Repertoire richness was assessed with RTK rarefaction, the Chao1 estimator, and Recon v2.1 estimates of unobserved clonotypes. Drawn from immuneACCESS, this table holds only the in-frame rearrangements with V and J called that TCRdb kept. Clones are partly lost; checked studies trace under half to an unresolved V gene and leave the rest unexplained. The V and J calls and clone size are taken from that table; D and trimming were inferred from the DNA. The sample table holds about 480,000 clones, of which 75% to 80% were seen once. The ten largest account for around 12% of the sample.

As for this clone: Its cognate antigen has yet to be identified. Within one base of it there is no much larger clone, and no base qualities were kept.

The sequence links TRBV7-9 to TRBJ2-5; the D segment could be TRBD2, given 6 matching bases. The sequenced sample consisted of PBMCs. This sequence was found in a woman aged 40 to 50 in good health. Some clones in this sample may be carry-over from other donors' samples. The CDR3 region reads CASSPTGTRQETQYF. The nucleotide sequence is given as TGTGCCAGCAGTCCTACCGGGACTCGGCAAGAGACCCAGTACTTC. Where the CDR3 stops, the reference TRBV7-9 and TRBJ2-5 genes take over; the full variable domain is DTGVSQNPRHKITKRGQNVTFRCDPISEHNRLYWYRQTLGQGPEFLTYFQNEAQLEKSRLLSDRFSAERPKGSFSTLEIQRTEQGDSAMYLCASSPTGTRQETQYFGPGTRLLVL.